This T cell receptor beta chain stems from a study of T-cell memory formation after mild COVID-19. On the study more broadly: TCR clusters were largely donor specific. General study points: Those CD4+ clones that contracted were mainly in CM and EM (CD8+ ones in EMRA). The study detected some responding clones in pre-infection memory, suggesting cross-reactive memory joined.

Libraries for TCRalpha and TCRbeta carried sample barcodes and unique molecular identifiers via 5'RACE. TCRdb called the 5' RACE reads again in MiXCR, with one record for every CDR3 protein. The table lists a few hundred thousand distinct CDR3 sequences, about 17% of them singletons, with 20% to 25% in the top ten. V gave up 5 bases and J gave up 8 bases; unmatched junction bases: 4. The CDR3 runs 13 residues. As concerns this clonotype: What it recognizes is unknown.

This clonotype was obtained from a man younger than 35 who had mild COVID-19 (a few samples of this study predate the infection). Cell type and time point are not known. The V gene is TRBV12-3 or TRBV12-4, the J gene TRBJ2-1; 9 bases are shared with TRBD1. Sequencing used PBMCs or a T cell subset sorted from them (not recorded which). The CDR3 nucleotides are TGTGCCAGCAGTGGGACAGGGTTGGATGAGCAGTTCTTC. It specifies CASSGTGLDEQFF.